A single sample gave rise to the 15 T cell receptor beta chains below, sequenced in a study of siplizumab effects on memory and regulatory T cells. TCRdb's table, derived via immunoSEQ multiplex PCR, lists solely in-frame clones and lacks some. The sample lists 95,000 to 100,000 clones; about 90% were seen once. The material sequenced was non-Treg CD4+ T cells sorted from blood. These receptor sequences come from a human donor in good health.

The J gene is TRBJ2-6, the V gene TRBV4-2, with D perhaps matching TRBD2 (6 bases). CDR3 length: 16 amino acids. V was trimmed by 2 bases and J by 4 bases, leaving 12 bases between them. Germline V gene lookup returns CDR1 LGHNA and CDR2 YNFKEQ. DNA of the CDR3: TGTGCCAGCAGCCAACAAACTAGCTCAGGGGCCAACGTCCTGACTTTC. Protein: CASSQQTSSGANVLTF.

This chain connects TRBV7-8 to TRBJ1-4; the D gene is possibly TRBD1 (6 bases). From germline, CDR1 is SGHVS and CDR2 FQNEAQ. Trimming removed 5 bases from V and 7 bases from J, with 17 bases in between. This CDR3 is built from 15 residues. The CDR3: CASSKRGSGFEKLFF. CDR3 nucleotides: TGTGCCAGCAGCAAAAGGGGGTCAGGGTTTGAAAAACTGTTTTTT. Filled out from reference TRBV7-8 and TRBJ1-4, the complete variable domain reads GAGVSQSPRYKVAKRGQDVALRCDPISGHVSLFWYQQALGQGPEFLTYFQNEAQLDKSGLPSDRFFAERPEGSVSTLKIQRTQQEDSAVYLCASSKRGSGFEKLFFGSGTQLSVL.

This clone was detected only once. J is TRBJ1-3 and V is TRBV6-1, with TRBD1 matching over 8 bases. This CDR3 spans 17 amino acids. CDR1 is MNHNS, CDR2 SASEGT, per germline. V was clipped by 2 bases and J by 3 bases; unmatched bases: 9. The CDR3 bases are TGTGCCAGCAGTGAACGGGACAGGAGCTCATATGGAAACACCATATATTTT. Protein sequence: CASSERDRSSYGNTIYF.

This clone was recorded only once. The J gene is TRBJ2-5, the V gene TRBV30, with D possibly being TRBD1 or TRBD2 (5 bases each). The germline V and J ends were trimmed by 4 bases and 5 bases, with 14 bases remaining between them. The germline gives CDR1 GTSNPN, CDR2 SVGIG (reference sequence). The CDR3 spans 13 residues. CDR3 residues: CAWNTLGEETQYF. The CDR3 DNA reads TGTGCCTGGAACACTCTAGGGGAGGAGACCCAGTACTTC.

V gene TRBV11-1 combines with J gene TRBJ2-1; maybe TRBD2 (5 bases). Trimming took off 3 bases at V and 10 bases at J, with 10 bases between the two ends. From germline, CDR1 is SGHAT and CDR2 FQDESV (reference sequence). The CDR3 consists of 12 residues. In DNA, the CDR3 is TGTGCCAGCAGCTTCAATCGCGGGGAGCAGTTCTTC. This translates into CASSFNRGEQFF. Filled out from reference TRBV11-1 and TRBJ2-1, the complete variable domain reads EAEVAQSPRYKITEKSQAVAFWCDPISGHATLYWYRQILGQGPELLVQFQDESVVDDSQLPKDRFSAERLKGVDSTLKIQPAELGDSAMYLCASSFNRGEQFFGPGTRLTVL.

This chain links TRBV11-3 with TRBJ2-2; D assignment may be TRBD1 or TRBD2 (5 bases each). V lost 1 base and J 6 bases, leaving 12 bases between the germline ends. The CDR3 extends over 15 amino acids. CDR1 is SGHNT and CDR2 is YENEEA in the germline V gene. The CDR3 region is CASSLGDPWPGELFF. CDR3 DNA sequence: TGTGCCAGCAGCTTAGGGGACCCCTGGCCCGGGGAGCTGTTTTTT.

This rearrangement joins TRBV18 to TRBJ2-3; a weak D match, TRBD1 (6 bases). Trimming took off 3 bases at V and 0 bases at J, with 19 bases between the two ends. Per the germline V gene, CDR1 is KGHSH and CDR2 is LQKENI. The CDR3 loop spans 18 amino acids. DNA of the CDR3: TGTGCCAGCTCACCGCTCACTGTCATGACAGGCAGCACAGATACGCAGTATTTT. Its protein product is CASSPLTVMTGSTDTQYF.

Relative to its sample, this clone is medium-sized. The rearrangement links TRBV9 to TRBJ1-1; TRBD1 matches at 8 bases. The germline gives CDR1 SGDLS, CDR2 YYNGEE. V lost 7 bases and J lost 1; bases outside the gene matches: 0. This CDR3 is 12 amino acids long. The CDR3 DNA sequence: TGTGCCAGCCAGGGGGCGAACACTGAAGCTTTCTTT. It translates to CASQGANTEAFF.

In its sample, this clone was seen once. The chain couples TRBV15 to TRBJ2-1, with 7 bases that match TRBD2. There are 16 residues in the CDR3. The J segment lost 5 bases and the V segment lost 4 bases, leaving 11 bases of the junction unmatched. Per the germline V gene, CDR1 is LNHNV and CDR2 is YYDKDF (reference sequence). The CDR3 reads CATSIGSGGGDNEQFF. DNA of the CDR3: TGTGCCACCAGCATTGGGTCCGGGGGAGGGGACAATGAGCAGTTCTTC.

The CDR3 reads CASSSTLGQGASFEETQYF. The DNA of the CDR3 is TGCGCCAGCAGTTCCACATTGGGACAGGGGGCGTCGTTTGAAGAGACCCAGTACTTC. This chain joins TRBV10-2 and TRBJ2-5; 12 bases are a match to TRBD1. Trimming took 5 bases from V and 3 from J; bases not matched to a gene: 16. The CDR3 extends over 19 amino acids. Germline CDR1 WSHSY, CDR2 SAAADI.

The rearrangement joins TRBV28 to TRBJ2-5; 12 nucleotides match TRBD2. V gave up 2 bases and J gave up 5 bases; unmatched junction bases: 18. The CDR3 loop spans 20 amino acids. Germline assignment: CDR1 MDHEN and CDR2 SYDVKM. CDR3 residues: CASSLPRGGSSGRAIETQYF. For the CDR3, the DNA is TGTGCCAGCAGTTTACCGAGAGGGGGGTCTAGCGGGAGGGCCATCGAGACCCAGTACTTC. The whole variable domain, filled in from reference TRBV28 and TRBJ2-5, reads DVKVTQSSRYLVKRTGEKVFLECVQDMDHENMFWYRQDPGLGLRLIYFSYDVKMKEKGDIPEGYSVSREKKERFSLILESASTNQTSMYLCASSLPRGGSSGRAIETQYFGPGTRLLVL.

The CDR3 protein is CASSRLSGGQTLQETQYF. The CDR3 nucleotides are TGTGCCAGCAGCCGCTTGTCGGGAGGTCAAACCTTACAAGAGACCCAGTACTTC. The rearrangement uses TRBV4-2 and TRBJ2-5; 7 bases are shared with TRBD2. The V and J ends lost 4 bases and 2 bases, in that order; junction bases with no gene match: 16. CDR1 and CDR2 from the germline V gene are LGHNA and YNFKEQ. CDR3 length: 18 residues.

The genes are TRBV19 and TRBJ1-1, with 9 bases lining up with TRBD1. Germline lookup yields CDR1 LNHDA and CDR2 SQIVND (reference sequence). The V gene end was trimmed by 6 bases and the J gene end by 4 bases; junction bases not matched to a gene: 9. This CDR3 contains 15 residues. The chain's CDR3 is CASRASGTGLTEAFF. CDR3 nucleotides: TGTGCCAGTAGGGCGTCCGGGACAGGGCTCACTGAAGCTTTCTTT.

This clone was found a few times. The chain couples TRBV5-1 to TRBJ2-1; TRBD2 matches 7 bases. Trimming took 4 bases from V and 0 from J; bases not matched to a gene: 7. Germline CDR1 is SGHRS and CDR2 is YFSETQ. The CDR3 runs 16 residues. The CDR3 reads CASSAGTTPSYNEQFF. Here the CDR3 DNA reads TGCGCCAGCAGCGCGGGGACTACACCCTCCTACAATGAGCAGTTCTTC.

The genes are TRBV7-9 and TRBJ1-1; no definite D call. Trimming stripped 5 bases from V and 1 base from J, with 11 bases between. The CDR3 loop spans 14 amino acids. Germline V lookup: CDR1 SEHNR, CDR2 FQNEAQ (reference sequence). The CDR3 loop is CASSTRPGNTEAFF. The CDR3 DNA reads as TGTGCCAGCAGCACAAGGCCGGGGAACACTGAAGCTTTCTTT.